This TCR beta chain was captured by sequencing in a study of read filtering for tumor transcriptome and immune sequencing. This clonotype was observed a few times. The library was built from about 400 ng RNA with molecular barcoded adaptors for alpha/delta and beta/gamma chains. TCRdb ran MiXCR on the reads and lists one entry per CDR3 protein. The sample lists roughly 93,000 distinct CDR3 sequences, about 22% occurring once. There are 13 residues in the CDR3. V lost 1 base to trimming and J lost 5 bases, with 10 bases between them. Germline loops: CDR1 SGHRS, CDR2 YFSETQ. Material for sequencing was a population of CD138-negative cells sorted from bone marrow. V and J are TRBV5-1 and TRBJ2-7; perhaps TRBD2 as D (5 bases). The receptor comes from a donor aged 40 or over with multiple myeloma. CDR3 loop: CASSLTAGHEQYF. The CDR3 DNA follows: TGCGCCAGCAGCTTGACGGCGGGCCACGAGCAGTACTTC.